Below, 28 T cell receptor beta chains from the same sample are listed, as sequenced in a study of molecular identifiers for immune sequencing clone quantification (dated by TCRdb to 2016 to 2019). Library preparation was by PCR. TCRdb names NextSeq 500 as the instrument used. TCRdb reworked the public reads: Q25 trimming with fastp, MiXCR clone assembly, productive beta chains retained. Identical CDR3 protein sequences are pooled into one entry, listed with their most common genes and DNA. The sample data list roughly 630,000 distinct CDR3 sequences, and less than 30% of these were observed just once. About 0.78% of the sample is in the top ten clones. What was sequenced was naive CD8+ T cells from blood, with Jurkat cell RNA spiked in. According to the study, the label for this sample's cell subset or site signals: FACS-sorted CD8+CD4-CCR7+CD45RA+ naive T cells. Receptors were obtained from a human donor in good health. Some libraries in this study had Jurkat cell RNA spiked in.

The genes are TRBV27 and TRBJ2-7, with TRBD2 matching 8 bases. CDR1 MNHEY and CDR2 SMNVEV come from the germline V gene (reference sequence). V dropped 4 bases and J dropped 3; count of bases not matched to a gene: 11. The CDR3 contains 16 residues. In nucleotides, the CDR3 is TGTGCCAGCAGTTCAGCTAGCGGGTGGCCCCTCTACGAGCAGTACTTC. Its protein product is CASSSASGWPLYEQYF.

This clonotype was seen a few times. This sequence joins TRBV5-3 and TRBJ2-1, with D possibly TRBD2 on 5 matching bases. TRBV5-3 is labeled an ORF, and its function is uncertain. The CDR3 contains 13 residues. V was cut by 0 bases and J by 10 bases, with 11 bases left in between. The CDR3 DNA sequence: TGTGCCAGAAGCTTGGGACTACCACCAGAGCAGTTCTTC. Its protein product is CARSLGLPPEQFF.

This clonotype was recorded at least ten times. The chain links TRBV5-5 to TRBJ2-3; D might be TRBD1 or TRBD2, each matching 5 bases. The CDR3 covers 15 residues. V gave up 1 base and J gave up 6 bases, with 15 bases separating them. Germline V gene sequence: CDR1 SGHKS, CDR2 YYEKEE (reference sequence). CDR3 coding DNA: TGTGCCAGCAGCTTGATTGGGACCCACCTGGATACGCAGTATTTT. It translates to CASSLIGTHLDTQYF.

The CDR3 coding sequence is TGCAGTGCTAGAAGCCCTAGCGGGGGGCCGGTTTACAATGAGCAGTTCTTC. Encoded protein: CSARSPSGGPVYNEQFF. The chain is built from TRBV20-1 and TRBJ2-1, with 11 bases lining up with TRBD2. CDR1 and CDR2 (germline): DFQATT, SNEGSKA (reference sequence). The CDR3 runs to 17 residues. V lost 2 bases to trimming and J lost 4 bases; unmatched junction nucleotides: 10.

This clonotype was counted only a few times. An end of the junction differs from the germline gene, which may be a read error. J is TRBJ2-2 and V is TRBV5-3, with a weak D call TRBD2 (6 bases). TRBV5-3 is given ORF status, its function remaining uncertain. The CDR3 sequence is 15 residues long. The CDR3 DNA follows: TGTGCCAGCAGCTTGGAGGGGCTTGGCACCGGGGAGCTGTTTTTT. Protein product: CASSLEGLGTGELFF.

Comment on this clonotype: A much bigger clone sits one base away, suggesting this may be a read error. V usage is TRBV16 and J usage is TRBJ1-2; D is unresolved. The CDR3 totals 14 residues. Germline CDR1 is KGHSY and CDR2 is FQNENV. The CDR3 DNA reads TGTGTCAGCAGCCAATCCAGGCTAGACTATGGCTACACCTTC. Protein: CVSSQSRLDYGYTF.

In this sample, this clonotype turned up a few times. The rearrangement links TRBV13 to TRBJ2-3; D tentatively reads TRBD1 or TRBD2 (5 bases each). Germline-derived CDR1 and CDR2 are PRHDT and FYEKMQ (reference sequence). Trimming stripped 0 bases from V and 4 bases from J, with 14 bases between. The CDR3 sequence is 16 residues long. The CDR3: CASSLGRGVGADTQYF. The DNA for the CDR3 is TGTGCCAGCAGCTTAGGAAGGGGAGTCGGGGCAGATACGCAGTATTTT.

The CDR3 region is CSVRDSGSYEQYF. CDR3 coding DNA: TGCAGCGTTCGGGACAGTGGATCGTACGAGCAGTACTTC. This rearrangement joins TRBV29-1 to TRBJ2-7; 7 bases agree with TRBD1. The junction had 8 bases not matched to a gene; V was cut back by 5 bases and J by 4 bases. The CDR3 spans 13 residues. Germline V gives CDR1 SQVTM, CDR2 ANQGSEA.

Points on this clonotype: This may be a read error, as it is one base from a much larger clone. The chain recombines TRBV2 with TRBJ2-3, with TRBD2 identical over 11 bases. This CDR3 contains 18 residues. Looked up from germline, CDR1 is SNHLY and CDR2 is FYNNEI. The CDR3 here is CASSEEGTSGSSTDTRYF. The CDR3 bases are TGTGCCAGCAGTGAAGAAGGGACTAGCGGTTCTAGCACAGATACGCGGTATTTT.

In regard to this clonotype: This may be a read error, as it is one base from a much larger clone. This chain uses TRBV3-1 with TRBJ1-1; possibly TRBD1 for D (5 bases). The V and J ends lost 0 bases and 4 bases respectively, with 15 bases between them. The CDR3 runs 16 residues. CDR1 is LGHDT and CDR2 is YNNKEL in the germline V gene (reference sequence). The CDR3 here is CASSQEGVFGSTEAFF. CDR3 DNA sequence: TGTGCCAGCAGCCAAGAGGGGGTCTTTGGTTCCACTGAAGCTTTCTTT.

The sample holds a few counts of this clonotype. V usage is TRBV30 and J usage is TRBJ2-7, with no clear D. The V gene lost 0 bases and the J gene lost 6 bases, with 6 bases spanning the gap. Germline V lookup: CDR1 GTSNPN, CDR2 SVGIG (reference sequence). The CDR3 is 11 residues long. DNA for the CDR3: TGTGCCTGGAGTGTAAGCGTCGAGCAGTACTTC. Protein product: CAWSVSVEQYF.

This clonotype appeared many times. The V gene is TRBV7-9, the J gene TRBJ1-2, with unresolved D. Germline CDR1 is SEHNR and CDR2 is FQNEAQ (reference sequence). The CDR3 has 12 residues. The V end lost 3 bases, the J end lost 0 bases, and 2 bases lay between the germline ends. CDR3 nucleotides: TGTGCCAGCAGCTTTTCTAACTATGGCTACACCTTC. This codes for CASSFSNYGYTF.

This sequence joins TRBV19 and TRBJ2-7; D gene unclear. The CDR3 length is 13 residues. The germline V gene has CDR1 LNHDA and CDR2 SQIVND (reference sequence). Trimming shortened V by 5 bases and J by 0 bases, and 8 bases separated the two germline ends. This CDR3 is CASSAANSYEQYF. The CDR3 coding sequence is TGTGCCAGTAGTGCGGCTAACTCCTACGAGCAGTACTTC.

V usage is TRBV2 and J usage is TRBJ2-1; D is perhaps TRBD1 (5 bases). The V end lost 2 bases, the J end lost 8 bases, and 16 bases lay between the germline ends. Germline lookup yields CDR1 SNHLY and CDR2 FYNNEI. This CDR3 has 15 residues. The CDR3 sequence is CASSEFTMVGDEQFF. The CDR3 DNA follows: TGTGCCAGCAGTGAATTTACGATGGTAGGGGATGAGCAGTTCTTC.

This clonotype was counted only a few times. A much larger clonotype is one base distant, so this may be a read error. The rearrangement uses TRBV4-1 and TRBJ2-3, with D perhaps assigned TRBD1 or TRBD2 (5 bases each). The CDR3 extends over 15 amino acids. Germline V lookup: CDR1 MGHRA, CDR2 YSYEKL. The CDR3 sequence: CASSQDTSSTDMQYF. CDR3 nucleotide sequence: TGCGCCAGCAGCCAGGACACCTCTAGCACAGATATGCAGTATTTT.

Concerning this clonotype itself: It may be a read error: a sequence one base away is much more abundant. The rearrangement links TRBV30 to TRBJ2-1; D unresolved. Germline lookup yields CDR1 GTSNPN and CDR2 SVGIG (reference sequence). This CDR3 is built from 14 residues. CDR3 sequence reads: CAWADGRSCNEQFF. The CDR3 DNA sequence: TGTGCCTGGGCCGACGGACGCTCCTGCAATGAGCAGTTCTTC.

The chain joins TRBV27 to TRBJ1-5; D perhaps matches TRBD1 (5 bases). Per germline, CDR1 MNHEY and CDR2 SMNVEV (reference sequence). The CDR3 loop spans 13 amino acids. The ends were cut back, 6 bases at V and 7 bases at J, with 13 bases in the middle. The CDR3 loop is CASSYGAEQPQHF. DNA for the CDR3: TGTGCCAGCAGCTATGGGGCGGAGCAGCCCCAGCATTTT.

Concerning this clonotype: A much larger clone is a single base away; this may be a read error. The chain recombines TRBV11-2 with TRBJ2-4; TRBD2 matches at 7 bases. The CDR3 covers 13 residues. Losses at the gene ends were 5 bases for V and 9 bases for J; bases not matched to a gene: 7. Germline V gene lookup returns CDR1 SGHAT and CDR2 FQNNGV. The CDR3 DNA sequence: TGTGCCAGCAGCGCAGGACTAGATTGCATTCAGTACTTC. The encoded protein is CASSAGLDCIQYF.

This clonotype was detected many times. At one end the junction does not follow the germline gene, possibly because of a read error. The DNA of the CDR3 is TGCGCCGGCAGCCCGGCTCCGGGATACTACGAGCAGTACTTC. Amino acid sequence: CAGSPAPGYYEQYF. The V gene is TRBV5-1, the J gene TRBJ2-7, with D maybe TRBD2 (5 bases). This CDR3 comprises 14 residues. The germline CDR1 and CDR2 sequences are SGHRS and YFSETQ.

J is TRBJ2-3 and V is TRBV5-3; tentatively, D is TRBD2 (6 bases). TRBV5-3 is an ORF for which the function is uncertain. Deletions cut 10 bases from V and 0 bases from J, with 24 bases between. CDR3 length equals 17 residues. CDR3 sequence: CAGSLEGGRVSTDTQYF. CDR3 nucleotide sequence: TGTGCCGGCAGCTTGGAGGGCGGCCGGGTTAGCACAGATACGCAGTATTTT.

As for this clonotype: A junction boundary mismatches the germline segment, possibly from a read error. The chain recombines TRBV4-3 with TRBJ2-7; D ambiguous. Germline V lookup: CDR1 LGHNA, CDR2 YSLEER. The CDR3 contains 14 residues. Here the CDR3 DNA reads TGCACCAGCAGCCAAGATATGACGGCCTACGAGCAGTACTTC. Its translation: CTSSQDMTAYEQYF.

The chain is built from TRBV4-3 and TRBJ2-7; TRBD2 matches 10 bases. Per the germline V gene, CDR1 is LGHNA and CDR2 is YSLEER. This CDR3 contains 17 residues. V gave up 2 bases and J gave up 5 bases; unmatched junction bases: 12. CDR3 region: CASSQSASGRGGDEQYF. In DNA form, the CDR3 reads TGCGCCAGCAGCCAATCCGCTAGCGGGAGAGGTGGGGACGAGCAGTACTTC.

The chain uses TRBV6-1 and TRBJ2-7; D remains ambiguous. CDR3 size: 11 residues. V was pared by 6 bases and J by 3 bases, with 6 bases between. Germline CDR1 MNHNS, CDR2 SASEGT. This CDR3 reads CASRTIYEQYF. The CDR3 nucleotides are TGTGCCAGCAGAACCATCTACGAGCAGTACTTC.

The chain recombines TRBV5-6 with TRBJ2-7; D gene unclear. Per germline, CDR1 SGHDT and CDR2 YYEEEE. V was shortened by 0 bases and J by 2 bases, with 15 bases between the two germline ends. The CDR3 totals 16 residues. The CDR3 sequence: CASSLAASRLPYEQYF. CDR3 coding DNA: TGTGCCAGCAGCTTGGCGGCCAGCCGACTCCCCTACGAGCAGTACTTC. The variable domain in full, with the rest retrieved from reference TRBV5-6 and TRBJ2-7, is DAGVTQSPTHLIKTRGQQVTLRCSPKSGHDTVSWYQQALGQGPQFIFQYYEEEERQRGNFPDRFSGHQFPNYSSELNVNALLLGDSALYLCASSLAASRLPYEQYFGPGTRLTVT.

This clonotype has ten or more counts. The chain uses TRBV7-9 and TRBJ1-2; 11 bases match TRBD1. Germline-derived CDR1 and CDR2 are SEHNR and FQNEAQ (reference sequence). The CDR3 length is 15 residues. V dropped 5 bases and J dropped 4; count of bases not matched to a gene: 6. Here the CDR3 reads CASSVGQGVLYGYTF. In nucleotides, the CDR3 is TGTGCCAGCAGCGTGGGACAGGGGGTCCTCTATGGCTACACCTTC.

This clonotype was seen at least ten times. V gene TRBV6-5 combines with J gene TRBJ1-1; D is perhaps TRBD1 (5 bases). There are 13 residues in the CDR3. The V gene lost 2 bases and the J gene lost 5 bases, with 9 bases spanning the gap. Germline lookup yields CDR1 MNHEY and CDR2 SVGAGI. The CDR3 DNA reads as TGTGCCAGCAGTTACAGGACATTGACTGAAGCTTTCTTT. This translates into CASSYRTLTEAFF.

A word on this clonotype: Since a much larger clone is just one base distant, this may be a read error. The chain links TRBV13 to TRBJ2-3, with TRBD1 matching over 8 bases. The CDR3 runs to 18 residues. Germline V gene sequence: CDR1 PRHDT, CDR2 FYEKMQ (reference sequence). The ends lost 5 bases at V and 1 base at J; junction bases unmatched: 14. For the CDR3, the DNA is TGTGCCAGCAGCGGATATGTTAGACAGGGGCTCGGCACAGATACGCAGTATTTT. This codes for CASSGYVRQGLGTDTQYF.

As for this clonotype: This may stem from a read error, because a much larger clone lies one nucleotide away. As DNA, the CDR3 is TGTGCCAGCGGGGCCGGGGAGCTGTTTTTT. This sequence encodes CASGAGELFF. The chain combines TRBV13 with TRBJ2-2; D unclear. CDR1 is PRHDT and CDR2 is FYEKMQ in the germline V gene (reference sequence). Trimming left V 8 bases short and J 6 bases short, with 4 bases between. The CDR3 runs to 10 residues.